A selection of T cell receptor beta chains follows, all from one sample in a study of T cells in Graves' hyperthyroidism and ophthalmopathy. TCRdb called the multiplex PCR reads again in MiXCR, with one record for every CDR3 protein. The data contain 500,000 to 600,000 distinct CDR3 sequences, 46% of them singletons. The sequencing input was peripheral blood or thyroid tissue (not recorded which). The receptor set was obtained from a woman younger than 30 with Graves' hyperthyroidism. Each CDR3 is given without its conserved first and last residue.

v_call: TRBV24-1
cdr3_aa: ATSDPGTGREEQY

v_call: TRBV20-1
cdr3_aa: RPTLSLDTQY

v_call: TRBV7-7
cdr3_aa: ASSLAFRGDEKLF

v_call: TRBV20-1
cdr3_aa: SARDLQGAFYGYT

v_call: TRBV6-5
cdr3_aa: ASSDPPWESGANVLT

v_call: TRBV30
cdr3_aa: AWSQGGVPEKLF

v_call: TRBV11-3
cdr3_aa: ASSLEVSSYNEQF

v_call: TRBV19
cdr3_aa: ASRAGTSGYNEAF

v_call: TRBV19
cdr3_aa: ASKGANVLT

v_call: TRBV6-2/TRBV6-3
cdr3_aa: ASNLSGTGEETQY

v_call: TRBV7-3
cdr3_aa: ASSQGRTSSADTQY

v_call: TRBV7-6
cdr3_aa: ASSLMGTAKETQY

v_call: TRBV10-3
cdr3_aa: AITETQY

v_call: TRBV12-3/TRBV12-4
cdr3_aa: ASSADRYEQY

v_call: TRBV20-1
cdr3_aa: SARGRRTSGPTGELF

v_call: TRBV7-6
cdr3_aa: ASSVRGTKSGEQY

v_call: TRBV5-1
cdr3_aa: ASSLRVVGDISYEQY

v_call: TRBV7-9
cdr3_aa: ASSLRFIADSGANVLT

v_call: TRBV18
cdr3_aa: ASSPSAGSNEKLF

v_call: TRBV7-6
cdr3_aa: ASTLGVAGDTQY

v_call: TRBV7-2
cdr3_aa: ASRKGDNNEKLF

v_call: TRBV3-1
cdr3_aa: ASSQEGDQAGRETQY

v_call: TRBV5-4
cdr3_aa: ASSSRDSAGNTIY

v_call: TRBV24-1
cdr3_aa: ATSGYNEQF

v_call: TRBV9
cdr3_aa: ASSPWDSPATIY

v_call: TRBV20-1
cdr3_aa: SASGKGTEAF

v_call: TRBV5-6
cdr3_aa: ASSLTGSPGELF

v_call: TRBV7-2
cdr3_aa: ASSLDQGINGYT

v_call: TRBV20-1
cdr3_aa: SALGGGAGGSPLH

v_call: TRBV5-8
cdr3_aa: ASSLCTRH

v_call: TRBV20-1
cdr3_aa: SARAPGAYSYEQY

v_call: TRBV6-5
cdr3_aa: ASSPHRSYQETQH

v_call: TRBV10-3
cdr3_aa: AISVQGGETQY

v_call: TRBV6-1
cdr3_aa: ASTSSGTGAGELF

v_call: TRBV7-2
cdr3_aa: ASSVGQEDYEQY

v_call: TRBV20-1
cdr3_aa: SFSRFAGELF

v_call: TRBV19
cdr3_aa: ASNRDSSSGNTIY

v_call: TRBV6-4
cdr3_aa: ASSLSLSGLAGGPTPGSCF

v_call: TRBV28
cdr3_aa: ASKVTSRDTDTQY

v_call: TRBV15
cdr3_aa: ATSRTGGDSEAF

v_call: TRBV20-1
cdr3_aa: SATNLAGTGRIEQY

v_call: TRBV6-6
cdr3_aa: ASTPRTGSNQPQH

v_call: TRBV5-6
cdr3_aa: ASSLGASPGETQY

v_call: TRBV14
cdr3_aa: ASSVRDSLYNEQF

v_call: TRBV7-9
cdr3_aa: ASSLLGPESSSYEQY

v_call: TRBV15
cdr3_aa: ATSRELAGGDYEQY

v_call: TRBV29-1
cdr3_aa: SVLRGWNNEQF

v_call: TRBV24-1
cdr3_aa: ATSDFGTGGRETQY

v_call: TRBV6-5
cdr3_aa: ASRGDGGYT

v_call: TRBV10-1
cdr3_aa: ASSEATYNSPLH

v_call: TRBV20-1
cdr3_aa: SARNPWGGFRLPGMLLNYGYT

v_call: TRBV3-1
cdr3_aa: ASSPTMGQGWVAF

v_call: TRBV5-1
cdr3_aa: ASSFVALAETYEQY

v_call: TRBV12-3/TRBV12-4
cdr3_aa: ASSASGTKNIQY

v_call: TRBV18
cdr3_aa: ASSPAPNTEAF

v_call: TRBV20-1
cdr3_aa: SAIPGHLDYGYT

v_call: TRBV7-9
cdr3_aa: ASSSVALGSYEQY

v_call: TRBV19
cdr3_aa: ASSTGTAYGYT

v_call: TRBV9
cdr3_aa: ASRGTGGSGANVLT

v_call: TRBV9
cdr3_aa: ASSISPGETANYGYT